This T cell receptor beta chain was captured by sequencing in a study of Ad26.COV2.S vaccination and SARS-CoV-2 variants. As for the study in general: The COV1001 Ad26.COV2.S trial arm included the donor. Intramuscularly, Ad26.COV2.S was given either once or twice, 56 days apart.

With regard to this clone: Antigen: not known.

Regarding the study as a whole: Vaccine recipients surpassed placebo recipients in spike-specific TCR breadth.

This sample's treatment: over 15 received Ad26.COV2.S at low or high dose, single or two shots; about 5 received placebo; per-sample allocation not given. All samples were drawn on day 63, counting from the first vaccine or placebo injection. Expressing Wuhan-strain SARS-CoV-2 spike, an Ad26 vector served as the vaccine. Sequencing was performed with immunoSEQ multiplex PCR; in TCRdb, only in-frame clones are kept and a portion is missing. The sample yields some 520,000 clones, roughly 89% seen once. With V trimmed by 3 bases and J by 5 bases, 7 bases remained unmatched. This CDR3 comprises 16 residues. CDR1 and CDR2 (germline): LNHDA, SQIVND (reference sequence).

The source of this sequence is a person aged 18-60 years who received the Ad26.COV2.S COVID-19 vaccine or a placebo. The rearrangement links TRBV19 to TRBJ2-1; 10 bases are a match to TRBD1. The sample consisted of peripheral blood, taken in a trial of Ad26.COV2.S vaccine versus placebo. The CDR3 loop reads CASSIGDRGRDNEQFF. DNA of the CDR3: TGTGCCAGTAGTATCGGGGACAGGGGCCGAGACAATGAGCAGTTCTTC.